What follows are 20 T cell receptor beta chains derived from one specimen sequenced in a study of blood T cell repertoires in COVID-19. Clones were sequenced by immunoSEQ multiplex PCR, and TCRdb holds only the in-frame ones, with some missing. The table lists 150,000 to 200,000 clones, more than 75% of them singletons, with more than 3% in the top ten. Source material: peripheral blood. The receptors were sampled from a man between 65 and 85 years old with acute or convalescent COVID-19.

The V call is TRBV4-2, the J call TRBJ2-5; the match to TRBD2 covers 9 bases. The CDR3 consists of 18 residues. CDR1 and CDR2 (germline): LGHNA, YNFKEQ. After removal of 2 bases from V and 5 bases from J, the junction contained 15 bases not matched to a gene. CDR3 DNA: TGTGCCAGCAGCCAAAGGGGGGTAGCGGGAGATTTAGGGGAGACCCAGTACTTC. Translation gives CASSQRGVAGDLGETQYF.

The V call is TRBV15, the J call TRBJ1-6; 7 nucleotides line up with TRBD1. This CDR3 comprises 16 residues. Per the germline V gene, CDR1 is LNHNV and CDR2 is YYDKDF (reference sequence). Trimming took 0 bases from V and 10 from J; bases not matched to a gene: 9. Here the CDR3 reads CATSRDIRGGGSPLHF. The DNA of the CDR3 is TGTGCCACCAGCAGAGATATCAGAGGGGGCGGCTCACCCCTCCACTTT.

This chain uses TRBV19 with TRBJ1-2; D remains ambiguous. Germline-derived CDR1 and CDR2 are LNHDA and SQIVND (reference sequence). The CDR3 is made up of 13 amino acids. V lost 3 bases and J lost 5, with 10 bases in between. The CDR3 region is CASSMEVPYGYTF. DNA for the CDR3: TGTGCCAGTAGTATGGAGGTTCCATATGGCTACACCTTC.

This rearrangement joins TRBV6-6 to TRBJ2-2, with a tentative D call TRBD2 (5 bases). The CDR3 is 12 residues long. Germline assignment: CDR1 MNHNY and CDR2 SVGAGI (reference sequence). Trimming removed 8 bases from V and 8 bases from J, with 12 bases in between. This chain's CDR3 is CASGPSGGELFF. For the CDR3, the DNA is TGTGCCAGCGGGCCCTCGGGAGGGGAGCTGTTTTTT.

V and J are TRBV12-5 and TRBJ1-5, with TRBD1 as a possible D gene (5 bases). Per the germline V gene, CDR1 is LGHNT and CDR2 is FRNRAP. The CDR3 has 17 amino acids. The ends were cut back, 7 bases at V and 2 bases at J, with 21 bases in the middle. Written as DNA, the CDR3 is TGTGCTAGTGTTATGGGACTTACTCTCCGTCGCAATCAGCCCCAGCATTTT. Translation gives CASVMGLTLRRNQPQHF.

The V call is TRBV5-5, the J call TRBJ1-2; 7 bases match TRBD1. There are 13 residues in the CDR3. Germline loops: CDR1 SGHKS, CDR2 YYEKEE (reference sequence). Trimming cost V 4 bases and J 8 bases; bases outside gene matches: 8. CDR3 in DNA: TGTGCCAGCAGCATTCGACAGGGAGAAGGCTACACCTTC. Encoded protein: CASSIRQGEGYTF.

In its sample, this clone was seen a few times. The V and J genes are TRBV3-1 (or the pseudogene TRBV3-2) and TRBJ2-3; D call uncertain. The V end was cut by 2 bases, the J end by 0 bases, with 12 bases between. From germline, CDR1 is LGHDT and CDR2 YNNKEL (reference sequence). The CDR3 spans 16 residues. The CDR3 loop reads CASSQLEASSTDTQYF. The DNA for the CDR3 is TGTGCCAGCAGCCAACTAGAGGCCTCTAGCACAGATACGCAGTATTTT.

There are a few counts of this clone. This rearrangement joins TRBV7-9 to TRBJ2-1; D gene uncertain. Germline V gene sequence: CDR1 SEHNR, CDR2 FQNEAQ (reference sequence). V shed 6 bases and J shed 12 bases, with 18 bases lying between them. The length of the CDR3 is 13 residues. This CDR3 reads CASSSSSSPPQFF. CDR3 in DNA: TGTGCCAGCAGTTCTAGTAGTTCACCCCCGCAGTTCTTC.

V is TRBV2 and J is TRBJ2-1; D unresolved. The CDR3 is 16 residues long. Trimming took 0 bases from V and 0 from J, leaving 9 bases between them. Germline CDR1 and CDR2: SNHLY and FYNNEI. The CDR3 here is CASSEALPSSYNEQFF. The CDR3 region has the DNA TGTGCCAGCAGTGAAGCGCTTCCTAGCTCCTACAATGAGCAGTTCTTC.

J is TRBJ1-5 and V is TRBV20-1, with 7 bases that match TRBD1. There are 14 residues in the CDR3. The V gene's germline CDR1 is DFQATT and CDR2 SNEGSKA (reference sequence). J was trimmed by 2 bases and V by 3 bases; bases with no gene match: 4. The CDR3 loop reads CSASDQGGNQPQHF. The CDR3, as DNA: TGCAGTGCTAGTGATCAGGGGGGCAATCAGCCCCAGCATTTT.

The gene calls are TRBV11-1 and TRBJ2-7; 10 nucleotides match TRBD1. V was pared by 3 bases and J by 3 bases, with 5 bases of the junction left unmatched. The V gene's germline CDR1 is SGHAT and CDR2 FQDESV (reference sequence). The CDR3 is 15 residues long. CDR3 loop: CASSFRQGASYEQYF. DNA for the CDR3: TGTGCCAGCAGCTTCAGACAGGGGGCGAGCTACGAGCAGTACTTC.

This clone was found once. This chain uses TRBV12-3 or TRBV12-4 with TRBJ1-6; D may be TRBD1 (6 bases). This CDR3 spans 13 amino acids. V dropped 5 bases and J dropped 6 bases, with 8 bases sitting between them. In DNA form, the CDR3 reads TGTGCCAGCAGTCCGGACAGTAATTCACCCCTCCACTTT. Protein: CASSPDSNSPLHF.

This clone was seen only once. The chain carries TRBV6-2 or TRBV6-3 and TRBJ2-3; a possible D gene is TRBD2 (5 bases). CDR3 length: 15 residues. CDR1 is MNHEY and CDR2 is SVGEGT in the germline V gene. V dropped 6 bases and J dropped 4 bases, with 17 bases sitting between them. The CDR3 nucleotides read TGTGCCAGCAGCCCTGGACTGTACCGGCCAGATACGCAGTATTTT. Translated: CASSPGLYRPDTQYF.

This chain connects TRBV21-1 to TRBJ1-1; the table calls TRBD1, which could not be checked here. TRBV21-1 is noted as a pseudogene. The CDR3 loop spans 17 amino acids. CDR3 coding DNA: TGTGCCAGCAGCACCCAGGCAGGGGGTTACATGAACACTGAAGCTTTCTTT. It yields the protein CASSTQAGGYMNTEAFF.

The chain employs TRBV6-5 and TRBJ1-3; maybe TRBD1 (6 bases). The germline CDR1 and CDR2 sequences are MNHEY and SVGAGI. V was clipped by 4 bases and J by 4 bases, with 11 bases between them. This CDR3 comprises 14 residues. This CDR3 reads CASSSQGPGNTIYF. For the CDR3, the DNA is TGTGCCAGCAGTTCACAGGGACCCGGAAACACCATATATTTT.

The V gene is TRBV4-1, the J gene TRBJ2-7, with 8 nucleotides matching TRBD1. CDR1 is MGHRA and CDR2 is YSYEKL in the germline V gene. Unmatched junction bases numbered 8, after V lost 4 bases and J lost 3 bases. The CDR3 runs to 15 residues. CDR3 loop: CASSLRTGGVYEQYF. The DNA of the CDR3 is TGCGCCAGCAGCCTCCGAACAGGGGGTGTCTACGAGCAGTACTTC.

In this sample, this clone turned up a few times. The chain joins TRBV30 to TRBJ1-4; 8 positions match TRBD1. Germline V gene sequence: CDR1 GTSNPN, CDR2 SVGIG (reference sequence). The CDR3 loop spans 16 amino acids. Trimming removed 0 bases from V and 3 bases from J; junction bases left unmatched: 6. The CDR3 DNA follows: TGTGCCTGGAGTGTAGCAGGGGGCTGGGCTAATGAAAAACTGTTTTTT. It specifies CAWSVAGGWANEKLFF.

The chain carries TRBV28 and TRBJ1-2; 9 nucleotides align to TRBD1. V lost 6 bases, J lost 12 bases, and 5 bases stayed unmatched. This CDR3 contains 11 residues. Germline V gene lookup returns CDR1 MDHEN and CDR2 SYDVKM. This chain's CDR3 is CASSRDRVHTF. For the CDR3, the DNA is TGTGCCAGCAGCCGGGACAGGGTCCACACCTTC.

This clone has only one observation. The chain joins TRBV6-1 to TRBJ1-4; tentatively, D is TRBD1 (5 bases). The length of the CDR3 is 15 residues. Germline values: CDR1 MNHNS, CDR2 SASEGT. The V gene lost 2 bases and the J gene lost 8 bases, with 15 bases spanning the gap. In nucleotides, the CDR3 is TGTGCCAGCAGTGAAAATTCAGGGCGGGGGGAAAAACTGTTTTTT. Amino acids: CASSENSGRGEKLFF.

This chain links TRBV12-3 or TRBV12-4 with TRBJ2-2; D not certain. The CDR3 is 11 amino acids. V dropped 3 bases and J dropped 8 bases, with 4 bases sitting between them. The CDR3 is CASSLRGELFF. CDR3 sequence (DNA): TGTGCCAGCAGTTTGAGGGGGGAGCTGTTTTTT.